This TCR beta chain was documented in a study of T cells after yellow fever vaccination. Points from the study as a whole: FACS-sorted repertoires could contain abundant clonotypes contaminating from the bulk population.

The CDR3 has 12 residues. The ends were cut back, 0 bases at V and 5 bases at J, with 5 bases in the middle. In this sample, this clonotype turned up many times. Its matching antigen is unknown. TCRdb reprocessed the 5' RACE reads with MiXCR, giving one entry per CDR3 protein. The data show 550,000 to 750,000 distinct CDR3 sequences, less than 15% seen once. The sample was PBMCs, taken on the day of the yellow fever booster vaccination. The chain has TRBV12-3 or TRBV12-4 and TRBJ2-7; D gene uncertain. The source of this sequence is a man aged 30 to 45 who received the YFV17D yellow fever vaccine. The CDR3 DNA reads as TGTGCCAGCAGTTTAGCTTCAGACGAGCAGTACTTC. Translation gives CASSLASDEQYF.